This entry lists 21 T cell receptor beta chains sequenced from one sample in a study of STAT5B mutations in CD4+ large granular lymphocyte leukemia. The method was immunoSEQ multiplex PCR; TCRdb's version includes in-frame clones alone and lacks a portion of them. The sample lists approximately 21,000 clones; around 78% were seen once. Sequencing input: CD4+ T cells from blood buffy coats. The receptor source for this set is a human donor in good health.

The chain employs TRBV6-6 and TRBJ1-6; TRBD1 might be the D (5 bases). The CDR3 length is 16 residues. The V end lost 7 bases, the J end lost 9 bases, and 22 bases lay between the germline ends. Germline lookup yields CDR1 MNHNY and CDR2 SVGAGI (reference sequence). CDR3 amino acids: CASMGGGASSSSPLHF. The CDR3 DNA is TGTGCCAGCATGGGGGGAGGAGCAAGCAGCAGTTCACCCCTCCACTTT.

The V and J genes are TRBV29-1 and TRBJ1-1, with D possibly being TRBD1 (5 bases). This CDR3 has 15 amino acids. V gave up 6 bases and J gave up 2 bases, with 19 bases separating them. Germline V gene sequence: CDR1 SQVTM, CDR2 ANQGSEA. The CDR3 protein is CSVQPRQGNNTEAFF. The CDR3 DNA is TGCAGCGTGCAGCCAAGGCAGGGAAACAACACTGAAGCTTTCTTT.

The chain employs TRBV18 and TRBJ2-2; D possibly matches TRBD1 or TRBD2 (5 bases each). V lost 3 bases and J 0 bases, leaving 20 bases between the germline ends. In germline, CDR1 is KGHSH, CDR2 LQKENI. The CDR3 is made up of 19 amino acids. The CDR3: CASSPLSLSGRANTGELFF. In DNA, the CDR3 is TGTGCCAGCTCACCGCTTAGCTTATCGGGACGGGCGAACACCGGGGAGCTGTTTTTT.

This clone was seen once. The CDR3 DNA is TGTGCCAGCTCACCAGGGACAGGGAACCAAGAGACCCAGTACTTC. It is translated as CASSPGTGNQETQYF. This chain uses TRBV18 with TRBJ2-5; 9 bases are a match to TRBD1. V lost 2 bases and J lost 0; bases outside the gene matches: 1. The CDR3 spans 15 residues. Germline V gene data show CDR1 as KGHSH and CDR2 as LQKENI.

On this clone: Other DNA sequences from this sample encode an identical CDR3 as well. CDR3 loop: CASSRASSYNEQFF. The CDR3, as DNA: TGTGCCAGCTCGCGGGCGAGCTCCTACAATGAGCAGTTCTTC. This sequence joins TRBV18 and TRBJ2-1; TRBD2 might be the D (5 bases). CDR3 size: 14 residues. V lost 6 bases, J lost 0 bases, and 9 bases lay in between. Germline V gene sequence: CDR1 KGHSH, CDR2 LQKENI. The full variable domain, completed using reference TRBV18 and TRBJ2-1, is NAGVMQNPRHLVRRRGQEARLRCSPMKGHSHVYWYRQLPEEGLKFMVYLQKENIIDESGMPKERFSAEFPKEGPSILRIQQVVRGDSAAYFCASSRASSYNEQFFGPGTRLTVL.

The rearrangement links TRBV2 to TRBJ2-5; TRBD1 matches 8 bases. Trimming removed 5 bases from V and 2 bases from J; junction bases left unmatched: 4. The length of the CDR3 is 14 residues. CDR1 and CDR2 from the germline V gene are SNHLY and FYNNEI. CDR3 in DNA: TGTGCCAGCAGTAGGGACAGGCAACAAGAGACCCAGTACTTC. Translated, it gives CASSRDRQQETQYF.

This chain uses TRBV7-3 with TRBJ2-1, with D maybe TRBD2 (6 bases). With 2 bases removed from V and 4 bases from J, the gap between germline ends came to 15 bases. This CDR3 spans 16 amino acids. Germline loops: CDR1 SGHTA, CDR2 FQGTGA. This CDR3 is CASSLGVGGVYNEQFF. CDR3 bases: TGTGCCAGCAGCTTAGGGGTGGGCGGGGTGTACAATGAGCAGTTCTTC.

The V and J genes are TRBV5-6 and TRBJ1-2; D is unclear. V was cut by 4 bases and J by 4 bases, with 17 bases left in between. Germline lookup yields CDR1 SGHDT and CDR2 YYEEEE. The length of the CDR3 is 15 residues. The CDR3, as DNA: TGTGCCAGCAGCAAGACCCCCCTGGATAGCTATGGCTACACCTTC. It specifies CASSKTPLDSYGYTF.

This clone is a singleton in its sample. The V call is TRBV28, the J call TRBJ1-2; D not resolved. This CDR3 region has 17 residues. Trimming removed 7 bases from V and 8 bases from J, with 29 bases in between. Per germline, CDR1 MDHEN and CDR2 SYDVKM. CDR3 DNA: TGTGCCAGCAATCCAGGAAAAGAGTGGAGAGGCTATGAAGGCTACACCTTC. This sequence encodes CASNPGKEWRGYEGYTF.

The chain couples TRBV6-5 to TRBJ1-4; 8 nucleotides match TRBD1. The V gene's germline CDR1 is MNHEY and CDR2 SVGAGI. The CDR3 extends over 15 amino acids. Trimming took 6 bases from V and 6 from J; bases not matched to a gene: 9. The CDR3 sequence is CASRRQGFQYEKLFF. CDR3 coding DNA: TGTGCCAGCAGAAGACAGGGGTTTCAGTATGAAAAACTGTTTTTT.

The V gene is TRBV5-4, the J gene TRBJ1-2, with D possibly matching TRBD1 (5 bases). CDR1 and CDR2 from the germline V gene are SGHNT and YYREEE (reference sequence). The CDR3 loop spans 14 amino acids. V was pared by 4 bases and J by 0 bases, with 10 bases between. Here the CDR3 DNA reads TGTGCCAGCAGCCCCGGGGCCACTAACTATGGCTACACCTTC. Its translation: CASSPGATNYGYTF.

The J gene is TRBJ1-5, the V gene TRBV6-6, with 8 nucleotides matching TRBD1. The length of the CDR3 is 14 residues. V trimming: 4 bases; J trimming: 5 bases; junction bases outside the gene matches: 4. Germline V gene data show CDR1 as MNHNY and CDR2 as SVGAGI (reference sequence). The DNA for the CDR3 is TGTGCCAGCAGTTTGGACAGGGAGGATCAGCCCCAGCATTTT. Protein sequence: CASSLDREDQPQHF.

The rearrangement joins TRBV28 to TRBJ1-5, with unresolved D. This CDR3 has 16 amino acids. CDR1 and CDR2 from the germline V gene are MDHEN and SYDVKM. The V end was cut by 5 bases, the J end by 2 bases, with 16 bases between. DNA for the CDR3: TGTGCCAGCAGTGGCCCCCAAAGCCGGGGCAATCAGCCCCAGCATTTT. Translation gives CASSGPQSRGNQPQHF. Full variable domain (missing parts from reference TRBV28 and TRBJ1-5): DVKVTQSSRYLVKRTGEKVFLECVQDMDHENMFWYRQDPGLGLRLIYFSYDVKMKEKGDIPEGYSVSREKKERFSLILESASTNQTSMYLCASSGPQSRGNQPQHFGDGTRLSIL.

The chain carries TRBV4-1 and TRBJ1-1, with D perhaps matching TRBD1 (6 bases). Germline loops: CDR1 MGHRA, CDR2 YSYEKL. The CDR3 length is 15 residues. The V gene lost 5 bases and the J gene lost 1 base, with 14 bases spanning the gap. The CDR3 coding sequence is TGCGCCAGCAGCGCAGGGGCCGGCTGGAACACTGAAGCTTTCTTT. Amino acid sequence: CASSAGAGWNTEAFF.

The CDR3 loop is CASSKVGMAEAFF. The CDR3 coding sequence is TGTGCCAGCAGCAAAGTGGGGATGGCTGAAGCTTTCTTT. The gene calls are TRBV7-9 and TRBJ1-1; D uncertain. The CDR3 length is 13 residues. Trimming pared 5 bases from V and 6 bases from J, leaving 13 bases between. Germline V lookup: CDR1 SEHNR, CDR2 FQNEAQ (reference sequence).

V usage is TRBV10-3 and J usage is TRBJ2-5, with 8 bases matching TRBD1. CDR1 and CDR2 (germline): ENHRY, SYGVKD. There are 17 residues in the CDR3. The V segment lost 3 bases and the J segment 4 bases; nucleotides outside the gene matches: 13. For the CDR3, the DNA is TGTGCCATCAGTGAAGTACTCGGACAGGGTGGGCGAGAGACCCAGTACTTC. It encodes CAISEVLGQGGRETQYF.

The V call is TRBV4-3, the J call TRBJ2-5, with 15 bases matching TRBD2. Trimming took 4 bases from V and 4 from J; bases not matched to a gene: 4. Germline-derived CDR1 and CDR2 are LGHNA and YSLEER. This CDR3 region has 16 residues. Here the CDR3 DNA reads TGCGCCAGCAGCCCAGGACTAGCGGGAGGGTTAGAGACCCAGTACTTC. This gives the protein CASSPGLAGGLETQYF.

The chain joins TRBV7-9 to TRBJ2-4; 9 positions match TRBD1. V shed 4 bases, J shed 0 bases, and the junction held 4 bases outside the gene matches. This CDR3 contains 16 residues. From germline, CDR1 is SEHNR and CDR2 FQNEAQ (reference sequence). The CDR3 region has the DNA TGTGCCAGCAGCTCTGGACAGGGGCTAGCCAAAAACATTCAGTACTTC. Translation: CASSSGQGLAKNIQYF.

This sequence joins TRBV5-1 and TRBJ2-5; TRBD1 agrees at 7 bases. The V and J ends lost 1 base and 2 bases, in that order; junction bases with no gene match: 11. The CDR3 loop spans 17 amino acids. Germline V gene data show CDR1 as SGHRS and CDR2 as YFSETQ. The CDR3 protein is CASSLRTGTVTQETQYF. CDR3 nucleotide sequence: TGCGCCAGCAGCTTGAGAACCGGGACAGTTACACAAGAGACCCAGTACTTC. The complete variable domain, with remaining parts taken from reference TRBV5-1 and TRBJ2-5, reads KAGVTQTPRYLIKTRGQQVTLSCSPISGHRSVSWYQQTPGQGLQFLFEYFSETQRNKGNFPGRFSGRQFSNSRSEMNVSTLELGDSALYLCASSLRTGTVTQETQYFGPGTRLLVL.

The V gene is TRBV29-1, the J gene TRBJ1-1; D remains unclear. Between the trimmed V and J ends, which lost 5 bases and 5 bases, there was a span of 18 bases. This CDR3 region has 14 residues. CDR1 SQVTM and CDR2 ANQGSEA come from the germline V gene. The chain's CDR3 is CSVHGSSMGTEAFF. As DNA, the CDR3 is TGCAGCGTTCACGGTTCGTCAATGGGGACTGAAGCTTTCTTT. The full variable domain, its missing parts supplied by reference TRBV29-1 and TRBJ1-1, is SAVISQKPSRDICQRGTSLTIQCQVDSQVTMMFWYRQQPGQSLTLIATANQGSEATYESGFVIDKFPISRPNLTFSTLTVSNMSPEDSSIYLCSVHGSSMGTEAFFGQGTRLTVV.

The chain carries TRBV7-2 and TRBJ2-3; possible D gene TRBD1, 5 bases. From germline, CDR1 is SGHTA and CDR2 FQGNSA. This CDR3 is 15 amino acids long. With 3 bases removed from V and 1 base from J, the gap between germline ends came to 11 bases. For the CDR3, the DNA is TGTGCCAGCAGCTTCCAAATGGGGCGCACAGATACGCAGTATTTT. Residues: CASSFQMGRTDTQYF.